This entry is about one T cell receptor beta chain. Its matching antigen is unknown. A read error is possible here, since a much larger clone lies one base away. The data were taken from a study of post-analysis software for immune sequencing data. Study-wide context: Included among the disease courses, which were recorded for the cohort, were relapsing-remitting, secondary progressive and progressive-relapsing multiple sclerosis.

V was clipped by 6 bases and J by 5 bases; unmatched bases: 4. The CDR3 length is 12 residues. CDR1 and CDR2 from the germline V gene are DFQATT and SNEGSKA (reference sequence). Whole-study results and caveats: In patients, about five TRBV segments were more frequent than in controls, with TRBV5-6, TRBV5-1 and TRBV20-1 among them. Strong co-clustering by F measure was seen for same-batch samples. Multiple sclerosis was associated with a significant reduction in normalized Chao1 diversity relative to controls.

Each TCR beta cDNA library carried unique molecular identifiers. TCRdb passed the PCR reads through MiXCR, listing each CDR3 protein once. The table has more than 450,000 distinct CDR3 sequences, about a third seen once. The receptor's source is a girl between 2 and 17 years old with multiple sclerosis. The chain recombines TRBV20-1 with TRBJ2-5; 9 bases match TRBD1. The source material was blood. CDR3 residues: CSAHDRGETQYF. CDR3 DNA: TGCAGTGCCCACGACAGGGGGGAGACCCAGTACTTC.